Presented here are 10 T cell receptor beta chains from one specimen sequenced in a study of T cell changes during pregnancy in multiple sclerosis (dated by TCRdb to the late 2010s). The protocol used for the library was the immunoSEQ multiplex PCR assay. TCRdb took over this immuneACCESS table, retaining in-frame rearrangements with V and J assigned. Such tables are incomplete; in checked studies, under half of the missing clones stem from an unresolved V gene, and the remainder is unexplained. In this sample the table shows 38,000 or so clones, about 92% of which occur a single time. The ten largest clones take up roughly 0.41% of the sample. The sample was CD4+ T cells from peripheral blood mononuclear cells, taken in the first trimester of pregnancy. These receptors came from a female donor with multiple sclerosis, enrolled in a pregnancy study.

This chain links TRBV27 with TRBJ1-1; D remains ambiguous. CDR1 and CDR2 from the germline V gene are MNHEY and SMNVEV (reference sequence). V was clipped by 0 bases and J by 6 bases, with 14 bases between them. The CDR3 covers 15 residues. CDR3 region: CASSLSPGRPAEAFF. CDR3 nucleotide sequence: TGTGCCAGCAGTTTATCCCCGGGGAGGCCTGCTGAAGCTTTCTTT.

The chain couples TRBV7-2 to TRBJ2-5; no reliable D call. V shed 2 bases and J shed 3 bases, with 16 bases lying between them. CDR1 is SGHTA, CDR2 FQGNSA, per germline. The CDR3 sequence is 16 residues long. CDR3 amino acids: CASSLWANRREETQYF. CDR3 bases: TGTGCCAGCAGCTTATGGGCTAACCGACGCGAAGAGACCCAGTACTTC.

This clone was seen a single time. V usage is TRBV5-4 and J usage is TRBJ2-7; 8 bases line up with TRBD1. Germline trimming cut 0 bases from V and 6 bases from J; bases unmatched to any gene: 5. Germline values: CDR1 SGHNT, CDR2 YYREEE (reference sequence). CDR3 length: 14 residues. For the CDR3, the DNA is TGTGCCAGCAGCTTGGTCCAGGGGGCGCGCGAGCAGTACTTC. Amino acids: CASSLVQGAREQYF.

This clone was recorded only once. CDR3 DNA: TGCAGTGCTAGAGCCCGTGATGAGCAGTTCTTC. Protein sequence: CSARARDEQFF. V and J are TRBV20-1 and TRBJ2-1; no clear D gene. V lost 1 base and J 8 bases, leaving 6 bases between the germline ends. Germline V gives CDR1 DFQATT, CDR2 SNEGSKA (reference sequence). The CDR3 spans 11 residues.

CDR3 sequence: CASSLSRTGNGYTF. The DNA of the CDR3 is TGTGCCAGCAGCTTAAGCAGGACAGGGAATGGCTACACCTTC. The chain couples TRBV7-2 to TRBJ1-2, with 8 bases fitting TRBD1. This CDR3 spans 14 amino acids. CDR1 SGHTA and CDR2 FQGNSA come from the germline V gene. After removal of 2 bases from V and 6 bases from J, the junction contained 5 bases not matched to a gene.

The chain recombines TRBV7-3 with TRBJ2-1, with 14 bases lining up with TRBD2. The CDR3 consists of 16 residues. Germline trimming cut 4 bases from V and 7 bases from J; bases unmatched to any gene: 6. In germline, CDR1 is SGHTA, CDR2 FQGTGA. The CDR3 loop is CASSSGLAGGGNEQFF. As DNA, the CDR3 is TGTGCCAGCAGCTCTGGACTAGCGGGAGGAGGAAATGAGCAGTTCTTC.

This clone occurred once. The chain joins TRBV18 to TRBJ2-7; 9 bases fit TRBD1. With 3 bases clipped from V and 6 bases from J, the junction kept 6 bases outside the gene matches. Germline CDR1 reads KGHSH; CDR2 reads LQKENI. CDR3 length: 14 amino acids. CDR3 DNA sequence: TGTGCCAGCTCACCCGGGACAGGGCTAAGCGAGCAGTACTTC. Residues: CASSPGTGLSEQYF.

The chain couples TRBV6-4 to TRBJ1-1; 9 positions match TRBD1. V was clipped by 5 bases and J by 0 bases; unmatched bases: 10. Germline V lookup: CDR1 MRHNA, CDR2 SNTAGT. The CDR3 is 17 residues long. The CDR3 region has the DNA TGTGCCAGCAGTCCTGGACAGGGGCGAAGCATGAACACTGAAGCTTTCTTT. It translates to CASSPGQGRSMNTEAFF.

The gene calls are TRBV5-4 and TRBJ2-1; unclear D gene. CDR3 size: 15 residues. CDR1 SGHNT and CDR2 YYREEE come from the germline V gene (reference sequence). Trimming took 4 bases from V and 3 from J, leaving 14 bases between them. The CDR3 DNA is TGTGCCAGCAGCCCCCAGCGCAGCTACTACAATGAGCAGTTCTTC. Its protein product is CASSPQRSYYNEQFF.

The V gene is TRBV5-5, the J gene TRBJ1-1; 8 bases fit TRBD1. Unmatched junction bases numbered 10, after V lost 3 bases and J lost 3 bases. CDR1 SGHKS and CDR2 YYEKEE come from the germline V gene (reference sequence). This CDR3 spans 16 amino acids. The CDR3 region is CASSSQGASRDTEAFF. CDR3 DNA sequence: TGTGCCAGCAGCTCGCAGGGGGCCAGCAGGGACACTGAAGCTTTCTTT. Together with reference TRBV5-5 and TRBJ1-1, the CDR3 gives the full variable domain: DAGVTQSPTHLIKTRGQQVTLRCSPISGHKSVSWYQQVLGQGPQFIFQYYEKEERGRGNFPDRFSARQFPNYSSELNVNALLLGDSALYLCASSSQGASRDTEAFFGQGTRLTVV.